Listed here are 23 T cell receptor beta chains from one sample, sequenced in a study of blood T cell repertoires in COVID-19. TCRdb's copy holds only in-frame clones and misses some; the assay was immunoSEQ multiplex PCR. The sample carries 50,000 to 70,000 clones, roughly nine tenths recorded once. Source material: peripheral blood. All receptors derive from a woman in her 70s with active COVID-19.

The V gene is TRBV12-3 or TRBV12-4, the J gene TRBJ1-2; 9 bases agree with TRBD1. This CDR3 has 13 amino acids. The V segment lost 6 bases and the J segment 8 bases; nucleotides outside the gene matches: 7. This CDR3 is CASRTGTGFGYTF. In DNA form, the CDR3 reads TGTGCCAGCAGAACCGGGACAGGGTTCGGCTACACCTTC.

V usage is TRBV5-1 and J usage is TRBJ2-7; tentatively, D is TRBD2 (6 bases). Deletions cut 2 bases from V and 0 bases from J, with 9 bases between. Germline V gives CDR1 SGHRS, CDR2 YFSETQ. CDR3 length: 14 amino acids. CDR3 in DNA: TGCGCCAGCAGCTTAGGACTAAACTCCTACGAGCAGTACTTC. It encodes CASSLGLNSYEQYF.

The chain couples TRBV6-5 to TRBJ2-2, with D maybe TRBD2 (6 bases). In germline, CDR1 is MNHEY, CDR2 SVGAGI. V lost 2 bases and J lost 2, with 12 bases in between. This CDR3 region has 16 residues. The CDR3 here is CASSYPGTHNTGELFF. DNA of the CDR3: TGTGCCAGCAGTTACCCCGGGACTCATAACACCGGGGAGCTGTTTTTT.

V and J are TRBV11-2 and TRBJ2-5; TRBD1 agrees at 9 bases. Germline CDR1 and CDR2: SGHAT and FQNNGV. Losses at the gene ends were 1 base for V and 5 bases for J; bases not matched to a gene: 5. This CDR3 is built from 15 residues. The CDR3 nucleotides read TGTGCCAGCAGCTTAGTTACAGGGGGCAGGGAGACCCAGTACTTC. This encodes CASSLVTGGRETQYF.

This clone was seen only once. This rearrangement joins TRBV27 to TRBJ1-1, with D possibly being TRBD1 (6 bases). Germline V CDR1 and CDR2: MNHEY, SMNVEV (reference sequence). V lost 3 bases and J 1 base, leaving 12 bases between the germline ends. The CDR3 spans 15 residues. CDR3 bases: TGTGCCAGCAGTTTGCTGACAGGACCGAACACTGAAGCTTTCTTT. This encodes CASSLLTGPNTEAFF.

This chain joins TRBV19 and TRBJ1-5, with 10 bases identical to TRBD1. Germline lookup yields CDR1 LNHDA and CDR2 SQIVND (reference sequence). The CDR3 runs 17 residues. Germline trimming cut 7 bases from V and 2 bases from J; bases unmatched to any gene: 11. CDR3 amino acids: CASTPRDRGSGNQPQHF. In nucleotides, the CDR3 is TGTGCCAGTACCCCCCGGGACAGGGGAAGCGGCAATCAGCCCCAGCATTTT.

V gene TRBV27 combines with J gene TRBJ1-3, with D hard to call. Germline values: CDR1 MNHEY, CDR2 SMNVEV (reference sequence). V lost 3 bases and J lost 4, with 16 bases in between. CDR3 size: 16 residues. The CDR3 coding sequence is TGTGCCAGCAGTTTGGCACCCCACGGGGTGGGAAACACCATATATTTT. Its protein product is CASSLAPHGVGNTIYF.

V and J are TRBV5-4 and TRBJ2-1; D is perhaps TRBD1 (6 bases). Trimming removed 4 bases from V and 7 bases from J, with 12 bases in between. This CDR3 is built from 13 residues. Germline V lookup: CDR1 SGHNT, CDR2 YYREEE (reference sequence). CDR3 DNA: TGTGCCAGCAGCCCGGACAGTAGAAATGAGCAGTTCTTC. Translating it yields CASSPDSRNEQFF. Full variable domain (rest looked up from reference TRBV5-4 and TRBJ2-1): ETGVTQSPTHLIKTRGQQVTLRCSSQSGHNTVSWYQQALGQGPQFIFQYYREEENGRGNFPPRFSGLQFPNYSSELNVNALELDDSALYLCASSPDSRNEQFFGPGTRLTVL.

V usage is TRBV25-1 and J usage is TRBJ1-1; D is unclear. In germline, CDR1 is MGHDK, CDR2 SYGVNS. The ends were cut back, 7 bases at V and 6 bases at J, with 15 bases in the middle. This CDR3 is built from 13 residues. The chain's CDR3 is CASTTGWGSEAFF. For the CDR3, the DNA is TGTGCCAGCACCACGGGATGGGGATCTGAAGCTTTCTTT.

This chain joins TRBV4-2 and TRBJ2-7; 7 bases line up with TRBD1. CDR3 length equals 16 residues. The germline CDR1 and CDR2 sequences are LGHNA and YNFKEQ. V trimming: 1 base; J trimming: 0 bases; junction bases outside the gene matches: 6. The CDR3 is CASSQVRGQSSYEQYF. In DNA form, the CDR3 reads TGTGCCAGCAGCCAAGTAAGGGGACAGAGCTCCTACGAGCAGTACTTC.

The CDR3 region has the DNA TGTGCCAGCAGTTCTACAGGGGAATCGTATAATGAGCAGTTCTTC. It is translated as CASSSTGESYNEQFF. The genes are TRBV28 and TRBJ2-1; 7 positions match TRBD1. Trimming cost V 4 bases and J 7 bases; bases outside gene matches: 10. CDR1 and CDR2 from the germline V gene are MDHEN and SYDVKM. The CDR3 runs to 15 residues.

The CDR3: CASSLGLAMNEQFF. The CDR3 DNA sequence: TGTGCCAGCAGCTTGGGACTAGCCATGAATGAGCAGTTCTTC. The rearrangement uses TRBV5-6 and TRBJ2-1; 7 bases match TRBD2. J was trimmed by 7 bases and V by 0 bases; bases with no gene match: 4. CDR3 size: 14 residues. Germline V gene sequence: CDR1 SGHDT, CDR2 YYEEEE.

The sample holds one count of this clone. V is TRBV29-1 and J is TRBJ2-7; 7 bases match TRBD2. V shed 3 bases and J 5 bases; nucleotides not matched to a gene: 7. This CDR3 has 13 amino acids. Germline V gives CDR1 SQVTM, CDR2 ANQGSEA. Written as DNA, the CDR3 is TGCAGCGTTGATTCGGTGGGGGGGAACGAGCAGTACTTC. Amino acid sequence: CSVDSVGGNEQYF.

The rearrangement links TRBV19 to TRBJ1-1; possible D gene TRBD1, 5 bases. Germline-derived CDR1 and CDR2 are LNHDA and SQIVND (reference sequence). CDR3 length: 16 residues. Trimming pared 3 bases from V and 0 bases from J, leaving 14 bases between. The CDR3 DNA is TGTGCCAGTAGTATTCGGGACGGGGGGATGAACACTGAAGCTTTCTTT. It specifies CASSIRDGGMNTEAFF.

The chain employs TRBV27 and TRBJ2-7, with 11 bases lining up with TRBD1. Per germline, CDR1 MNHEY and CDR2 SMNVEV (reference sequence). Trimming removed 10 bases from V and 3 bases from J; junction bases left unmatched: 17. This CDR3 is 17 amino acids long. The chain's CDR3 is CATSIGQGASFYYEQYF. CDR3 bases: TGTGCCACCTCCATTGGACAGGGGGCTTCGTTTTACTACGAGCAGTACTTC.

The chain has TRBV19 and TRBJ1-1; no reliable D call. CDR3 length: 13 amino acids. Germline V lookup: CDR1 LNHDA, CDR2 SQIVND (reference sequence). With 6 bases removed from V and 0 bases from J, the gap between germline ends came to 8 bases. This chain's CDR3 is CASRTDLNTEAFF. The DNA of the CDR3 is TGTGCCAGTAGGACCGACTTGAACACTGAAGCTTTCTTT. Based on the CDR3 plus reference TRBV19 and TRBJ1-1, the full variable domain is DGGITQSPKYLFRKEGQNVTLSCEQNLNHDAMYWYRQDPGQGLRLIYYSQIVNDFQKGDIAEGYSVSREKKESFPLTVTSAQKNPTAFYLCASRTDLNTEAFFGQGTRLTVV.

V gene TRBV7-2 combines with J gene TRBJ1-1, with a possible D match to TRBD1 (6 bases). The CDR3 spans 14 residues. CDR1 and CDR2 from the germline V gene are SGHTA and FQGNSA. Trimming shortened V by 5 bases and J by 7 bases, and 17 bases separated the two germline ends. The CDR3 is CASSTSTGLDEAFF. For the CDR3, the DNA is TGTGCCAGCAGCACTTCAACAGGGCTCGATGAAGCTTTCTTT.

The genes are TRBV18 and TRBJ1-1, with 7 bases identical to TRBD1. The germline V gene encodes CDR1 KGHSH and CDR2 LQKENI. V gave up 2 bases and J gave up 5 bases; unmatched junction bases: 8. This CDR3 has 15 amino acids. Here the CDR3 reads CASSPTPGQLTEAFF. CDR3 nucleotides: TGTGCCAGCTCACCAACCCCGGGACAGTTAACTGAAGCTTTCTTT.

This clone was detected once. The V call is TRBV30, the J call TRBJ2-1; the D gene is possibly TRBD1 (5 bases). The V gene's germline CDR1 is GTSNPN and CDR2 SVGIG (reference sequence). Deletions cut 3 bases from V and 4 bases from J, with 10 bases between. This CDR3 contains 13 residues. For the CDR3, the DNA is TGTGCCTGGAGGACAGTGGCGTACAATGAGCAGTTCTTC. The encoded protein is CAWRTVAYNEQFF.

The J gene is TRBJ2-4, the V gene TRBV12-3 or TRBV12-4; possibly TRBD1 for D (5 bases). V was pared by 5 bases and J by 7 bases, with 12 bases between. The CDR3 has 13 residues. This CDR3 is CASSPDSRNIQYF. As DNA, the CDR3 is TGTGCCAGCAGTCCCGACAGCAGGAACATTCAGTACTTC.

The chain combines TRBV6-5 with TRBJ2-7; TRBD2 matches 8 bases. Germline V gene sequence: CDR1 MNHEY, CDR2 SVGAGI. Trimming removed 6 bases from V and 8 bases from J; junction bases left unmatched: 9. This CDR3 spans 13 amino acids. DNA of the CDR3: TGTGCCAGCAGCTTCGGACTAGCCTATAAGCAGTACTTC. Amino acids: CASSFGLAYKQYF.

This chain connects TRBV27 to TRBJ1-6, with D possibly matching TRBD1 (5 bases). The CDR3 spans 15 residues. Germline-derived CDR1 and CDR2 are MNHEY and SMNVEV (reference sequence). V dropped 6 bases and J dropped 10 bases, with 19 bases sitting between them. Here the CDR3 reads CASRRGTEKSSPLHF. CDR3 DNA sequence: TGTGCCAGCAGACGGGGGACCGAAAAGAGCTCACCCCTCCACTTT.

The chain combines TRBV7-8 with TRBJ1-1, with a weak D call TRBD1 (5 bases). CDR1 SGHVS and CDR2 FQNEAQ come from the germline V gene. The CDR3 is made up of 15 amino acids. Trimming took 5 bases from V and 1 from J, leaving 14 bases between them. The CDR3 DNA reads as TGTGCCAGCAGCACGAGGACGGGGGAGAACACTGAAGCTTTCTTT. This codes for CASSTRTGENTEAFF.